What follows is one T cell receptor beta chain and its context. The data derive from a study of blood T cell repertoires in COVID-19. Assay used: immunoSEQ multiplex PCR; TCRdb lists only in-frame clones, some missing. The table has over 130,000 clones, 65% to 80% seen once. The ends were cut back, 0 bases at V and 2 bases at J, with 16 bases in the middle. Germline CDR1 and CDR2: SQVTM and ANQGSEA. The CDR3 has 16 residues. The origin of this receptor is a man aged 45 to 65 with acute or convalescent COVID-19. Sequenced: peripheral blood. The chain couples TRBV29-1 to TRBJ1-1, with D unclear. In DNA, the CDR3 is TGCAGCGTTGAAGATATAGCCCTTTTAGGCAACACTGAAGCTTTCTTT. It is translated as CSVEDIALLGNTEAFF.